Following are 6 T cell receptor beta chains from one sample sequenced in a study of T-cell memory formation after mild COVID-19. TCRdb itself ran the 5' RACE reads through MiXCR, one entry per CDR3 protein. The sample has roughly 580,000 distinct CDR3 sequences; more than 15% are singletons. Material for sequencing was PBMCs or a T cell subset sorted from them (not recorded which). These receptors were collected from an adult woman who had mild COVID-19 (a few samples of this study predate the infection). Cell type and time point are not known.

The chain carries TRBV5-1 and TRBJ2-1, with TRBD2 identical over 7 bases. The CDR3 has 13 residues. The V gene's germline CDR1 is SGHRS and CDR2 YFSETQ. V dropped 5 bases and J dropped 14; count of bases not matched to a gene: 13. CDR3: CASRMREHDRKFF. CDR3 coding DNA: TGCGCCAGCAGAATGCGGGAGCACGATCGGAAGTTCTTC.

This chain joins TRBV30 and TRBJ1-2, with unresolved D. The germline V and J ends were trimmed by 0 bases and 4 bases, with 15 bases remaining between them. CDR1 is GTSNPN and CDR2 is SVGIG in the germline V gene (reference sequence). The CDR3 consists of 15 residues. The CDR3 reads CAWSVRMTTVYGYTF. CDR3 nucleotide sequence: TGTGCCTGGAGTGTACGAATGACAACGGTCTATGGCTACACCTTC. Full variable domain (missing parts from reference TRBV30 and TRBJ1-2): SQTIHQWPATLVQPVGSPLSLECTVEGTSNPNLYWYRQAAGRGLQLLFYSVGIGQISSEVPQNLSASRPQDRQFILSSKKLLLSDSGFYLCAWSVRMTTVYGYTFGSGTRLTVV.

This clonotype was observed a few times. The chain joins TRBV7-9 to TRBJ1-1; 7 nucleotides line up with TRBD1. V lost 6 bases to trimming and J lost 4 bases; unmatched junction nucleotides: 8. Germline loops: CDR1 SEHNR, CDR2 FQNEAQ (reference sequence). The CDR3 extends over 14 amino acids. In DNA, the CDR3 is TGTGCCAGCAGGGGAGGGACAGCAGGCACTGAAGCTTTCTTT. It translates to CASRGGTAGTEAFF.

The chain is built from TRBV6-2 or TRBV6-3 and TRBJ1-2; unclear D gene. Germline CDR1 reads MNHEY; CDR2 reads SVGEGT. The CDR3 runs to 12 residues. V was shortened by 6 bases and J by 8 bases, with 13 bases between the two germline ends. CDR3 sequence (DNA): TGTGCCAGCAGCCCGAGTATACGGGGCTACACCTTC. Its translation: CASSPSIRGYTF.

CDR3 sequence reads: CASSLNSQAGGRETQYF. The CDR3 bases are TGCGCCAGCAGTTTAAACTCCCAAGCAGGGGGCAGAGAGACCCAGTACTTC. The V gene is TRBV5-1, the J gene TRBJ2-5; 8 bases are shared with TRBD1. Germline CDR1 SGHRS, CDR2 YFSETQ. The CDR3 is made up of 17 amino acids. The J segment lost 4 bases and the V segment lost 5 bases, leaving 16 bases of the junction unmatched.

This clonotype has at least ten counts. The chain is built from TRBV5-6 and TRBJ1-5; D ambiguous. Germline assignment: CDR1 SGHDT and CDR2 YYEEEE. The CDR3 spans 12 residues. V lost 1 base and J lost 6, with 5 bases in between. This CDR3 reads CASSLWGQPQHF. In DNA, the CDR3 is TGTGCCAGCAGCTTGTGGGGTCAGCCCCAGCATTTT.